This T cell receptor (beta chain) was observed in a study of shared clonotypes between healthy human individuals. Profiling relied on immunoSEQ multiplex PCR, and the TCRdb table lists in-frame clones only, not all of them. The repertoire consists of some 550,000 clones, with around 97% occurring once and the leading ten covering 0.055% to 0.07%. Of note for this clone: What it binds is not known.

Per germline, CDR1 LNHNV and CDR2 YYDKDF (reference sequence). V dropped 0 bases and J dropped 1 base, with 9 bases sitting between them. CDR3 size: 16 residues. Study-wide results and limits: Naive subsets tended to show greater estimated richness than memory subsets.

Sequenced input: naive CD4+ T cells sorted from blood. Subset noted: CD45RA+ positively selected. This receptor was obtained from a woman aged 30 to 39 in good health. This rearrangement joins TRBV15 to TRBJ2-2, with D perhaps TRBD1 (5 bases). The CDR3 region is CATSRELTVNTGELFF. The CDR3 DNA reads as TGTGCCACCAGCAGAGAGTTGACAGTGAACACCGGGGAGCTGTTTTTT.